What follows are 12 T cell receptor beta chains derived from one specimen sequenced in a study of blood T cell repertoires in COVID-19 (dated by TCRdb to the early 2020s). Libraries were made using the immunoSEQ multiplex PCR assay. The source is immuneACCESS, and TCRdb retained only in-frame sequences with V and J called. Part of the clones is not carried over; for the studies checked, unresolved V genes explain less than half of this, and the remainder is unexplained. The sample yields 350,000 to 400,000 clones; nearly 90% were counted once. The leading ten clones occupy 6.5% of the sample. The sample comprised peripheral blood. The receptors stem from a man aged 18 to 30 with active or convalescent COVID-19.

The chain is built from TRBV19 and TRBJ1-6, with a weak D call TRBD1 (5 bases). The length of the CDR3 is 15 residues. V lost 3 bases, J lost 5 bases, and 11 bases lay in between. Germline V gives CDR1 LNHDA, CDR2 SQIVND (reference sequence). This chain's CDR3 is CASSIGGVNNSPLHF. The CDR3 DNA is TGTGCCAGTAGTATTGGGGGGGTAAATAATTCACCCCTCCACTTT.

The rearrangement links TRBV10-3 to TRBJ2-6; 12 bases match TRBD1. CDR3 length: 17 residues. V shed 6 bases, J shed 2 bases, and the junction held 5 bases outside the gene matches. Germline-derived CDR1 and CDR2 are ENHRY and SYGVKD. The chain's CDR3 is CAISTGTGGAGANVLTF. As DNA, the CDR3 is TGTGCCATCAGCACCGGGACAGGGGGCGCTGGGGCCAACGTCCTGACTTTC.

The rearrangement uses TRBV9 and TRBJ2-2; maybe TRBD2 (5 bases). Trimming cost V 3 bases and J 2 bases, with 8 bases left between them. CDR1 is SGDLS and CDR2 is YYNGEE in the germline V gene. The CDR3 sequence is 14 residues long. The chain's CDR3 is CASSGRHNTGELFF. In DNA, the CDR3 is TGTGCCAGCAGCGGGAGGCACAACACCGGGGAGCTGTTTTTT. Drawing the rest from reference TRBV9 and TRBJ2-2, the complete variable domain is DSGVTQTPKHLITATGQRVTLRCSPRSGDLSVYWYQQSLDQGLQFLIQYYNGEERAKGNILERFSAQQFPDLHSELNLSSLELGDSALYFCASSGRHNTGELFFGEGSRLTVL.

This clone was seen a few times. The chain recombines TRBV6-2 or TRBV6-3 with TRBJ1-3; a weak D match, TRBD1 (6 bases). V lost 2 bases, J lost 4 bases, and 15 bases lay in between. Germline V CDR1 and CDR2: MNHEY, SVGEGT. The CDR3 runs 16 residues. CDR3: CASSYRRQGKGNTIYF. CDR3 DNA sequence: TGTGCCAGCAGTTACCGCCGCCAGGGGAAGGGAAACACCATATATTTT.

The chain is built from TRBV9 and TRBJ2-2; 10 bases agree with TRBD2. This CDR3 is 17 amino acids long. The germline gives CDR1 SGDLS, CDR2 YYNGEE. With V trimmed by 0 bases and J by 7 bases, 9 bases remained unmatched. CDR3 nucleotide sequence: TGTGCCAGCAGCGTAGCAGAACTAGCGGGATATAGCGGGGAGCTGTTTTTT. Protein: CASSVAELAGYSGELFF.

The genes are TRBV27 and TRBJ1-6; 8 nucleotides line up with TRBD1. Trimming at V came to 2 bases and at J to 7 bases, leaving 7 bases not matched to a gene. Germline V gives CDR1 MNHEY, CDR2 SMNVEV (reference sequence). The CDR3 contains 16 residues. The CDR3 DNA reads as TGTGCCAGCAGTTTAGGGTCAGGGGGCCAAAATTCACCCCTCCACTTT. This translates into CASSLGSGGQNSPLHF.

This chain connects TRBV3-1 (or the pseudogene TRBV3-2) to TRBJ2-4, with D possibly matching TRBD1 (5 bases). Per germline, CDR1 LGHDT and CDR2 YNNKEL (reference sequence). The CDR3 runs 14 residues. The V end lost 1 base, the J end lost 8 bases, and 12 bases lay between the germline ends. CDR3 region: CASSQGPRADIQYF. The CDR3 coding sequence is TGTGCCAGCAGCCAAGGGCCCAGGGCGGACATTCAGTACTTC.

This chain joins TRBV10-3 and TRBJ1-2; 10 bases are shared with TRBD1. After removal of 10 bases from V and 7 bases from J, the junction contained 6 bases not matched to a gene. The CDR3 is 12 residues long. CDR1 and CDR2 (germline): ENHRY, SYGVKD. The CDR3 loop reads CATGTGDGGYTF. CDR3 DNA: TGTGCCACCGGGACAGGGGACGGTGGCTACACCTTC.

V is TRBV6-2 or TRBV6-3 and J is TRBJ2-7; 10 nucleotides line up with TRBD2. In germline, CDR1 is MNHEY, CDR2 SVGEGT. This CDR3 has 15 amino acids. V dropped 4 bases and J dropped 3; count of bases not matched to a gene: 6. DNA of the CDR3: TGTGCCAGCAGTTTCTATAGGACTAGCGGCTACGAGCAGTACTTC. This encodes CASSFYRTSGYEQYF.

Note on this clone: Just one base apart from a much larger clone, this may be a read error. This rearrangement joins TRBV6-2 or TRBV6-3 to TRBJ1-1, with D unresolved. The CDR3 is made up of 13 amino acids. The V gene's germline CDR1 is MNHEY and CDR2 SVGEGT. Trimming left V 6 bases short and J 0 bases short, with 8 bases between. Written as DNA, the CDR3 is TGTGCCAGCAGCTTAAGCATGAACACTGAAGCTTTCTTT. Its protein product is CASSLSMNTEAFF.

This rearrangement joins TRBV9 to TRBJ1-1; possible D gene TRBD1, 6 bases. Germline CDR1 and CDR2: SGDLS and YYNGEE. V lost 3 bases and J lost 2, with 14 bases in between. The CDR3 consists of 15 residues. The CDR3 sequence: CASSASGTLNTEAFF. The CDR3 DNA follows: TGTGCCAGCAGCGCATCCGGGACACTTAACACTGAAGCTTTCTTT.

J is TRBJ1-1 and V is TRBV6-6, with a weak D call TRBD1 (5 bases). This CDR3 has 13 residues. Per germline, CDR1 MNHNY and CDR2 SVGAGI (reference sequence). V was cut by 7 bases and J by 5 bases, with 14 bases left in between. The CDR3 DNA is TGTGCCAGCATGGACTGGGGGGAGACTGAAGCTTTCTTT. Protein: CASMDWGETEAFF.